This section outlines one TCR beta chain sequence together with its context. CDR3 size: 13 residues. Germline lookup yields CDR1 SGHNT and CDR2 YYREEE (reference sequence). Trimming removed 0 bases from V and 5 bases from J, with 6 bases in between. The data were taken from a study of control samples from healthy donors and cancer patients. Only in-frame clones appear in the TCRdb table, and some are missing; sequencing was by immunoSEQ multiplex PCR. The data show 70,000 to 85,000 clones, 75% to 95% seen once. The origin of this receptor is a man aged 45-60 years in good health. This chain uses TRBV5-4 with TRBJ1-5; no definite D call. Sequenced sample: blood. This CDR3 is CASSLERDQPQHF. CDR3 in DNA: TGTGCCAGCAGCTTGGAACGGGATCAGCCCCAGCATTTT.